A single sample is the source of the 24 T cell receptor beta chains below, sequenced in a study of molecular identifiers for immune sequencing clone quantification. TCRdb passed the PCR reads through MiXCR, listing each CDR3 protein once. The sample lists almost 20,000 distinct CDR3 sequences, about a fifth occurring once. The specimen was naive CD8+ T cells from blood, with Jurkat cell RNA spiked in. Subset noted: FACS-sorted CD8+CD4-CCR7+CD45RA+ naive T cells. These receptors all come from a human donor in good health. Some libraries in this study had Jurkat cell RNA spiked in.

About this clonotype: This sequence may be a read error, since a much larger clone differs from it by one base. V usage is TRBV7-6 and J usage is TRBJ2-1; maybe TRBD2 (6 bases). The V gene's germline CDR1 is SGHVS and CDR2 FNYEAQ. The CDR3 is 13 residues long. Here the CDR3 DNA reads TGTGCCAGCAGCTTATGGGACTCCGATGAGCGGTTCTTC. Residues: CASSLWDSDERFF.

This clonotype showed up many times. The chain links TRBV5-1 to TRBJ2-7; no clear D. The CDR3 totals 15 residues. Trimming took off 0 bases at V and 2 bases at J, with 12 bases between the two ends. CDR1 and CDR2 from the germline V gene are SGHRS and YFSETQ. The CDR3 DNA reads TGCGCCAGCAGCTTGGCCAGGCCCACGGCCTACGAGCAGTACTTC. Residues: CASSLARPTAYEQYF.

On this clonotype: A much larger clone differs by one base, so this may be a read error. This sequence joins TRBV29-1 and TRBJ1-4, with TRBD1 matching 7 bases. Germline V lookup: CDR1 SQVTM, CDR2 ANQGSEA. The CDR3 consists of 15 residues. CDR3 coding DNA: TGCGGCGTTGAAGGACCGGGACAGAAGAATGAAAAACTGTTTTTT. It translates to CGVEGPGQKNEKLFF.

Details on this clonotype: This may be a read error: a much more frequent sequence differs by one nucleotide. The rearrangement uses TRBV4-3 and TRBJ2-7; 10 positions match TRBD2. The CDR3 has 15 residues. Germline lookup yields CDR1 LGHNA and CDR2 YSLEER. CDR3 coding DNA: TGCGCCAGCAGCCCCGGTGGTAGCGGGAGGCACGAGCTGTACTTC. It translates to CASSPGGSGRHELYF.

About this clonotype: With a much larger clone just one base away, this may be a read error. The J gene is TRBJ2-2, the V gene TRBV6-5; 9 nucleotides align to TRBD2. V lost 11 bases to trimming and J lost 6 bases; unmatched junction nucleotides: 10. CDR1 MNHEY and CDR2 SVGAGI come from the germline V gene. This CDR3 region has 14 residues. Written as DNA, the CDR3 is TGTGCCGGCCGGACTAGCGAGAGAGCCGGGGAGCTGTTTTTT. Translated: CAGRTSERAGELFF.

This clonotype has a count of ten or more. V usage is TRBV2 and J usage is TRBJ2-1, with 10 positions matching TRBD2. The CDR3 sequence is 15 residues long. CDR1 is SNHLY, CDR2 FYNNEI, per germline. Trimming cost V 6 bases and J 2 bases; bases outside gene matches: 4. The CDR3 spells CASSYTSGAYNEQFF. Here the CDR3 DNA reads TGTGCCAGCAGCTACACTAGCGGGGCCTACAATGAGCAGTTCTTC.

This clonotype was seen a handful of times. The rearrangement joins TRBV2 to TRBJ2-1, with 8 bases that match TRBD1. The CDR3 sequence is 14 residues long. From germline, CDR1 is SNHLY and CDR2 FYNNEI. Trimming cost V 7 bases and J 1 base; bases outside gene matches: 3. The DNA for the CDR3 is TGTGCCAGCAATGACAGGGGATCCTACAATGAGCAGTTCTTC. Translating gives CASNDRGSYNEQFF.

Only a few counts were recorded for this clonotype. The rearrangement uses TRBV11-2 and TRBJ1-1; D gene ambiguous. Germline CDR1 is SGHAT and CDR2 is FQNNGV. This CDR3 has 15 residues. The V end was cut by 2 bases, the J end by 0 bases, with 10 bases between. DNA of the CDR3: TGTGCCAGCAGCTTACTCGAGAATTTGAACACTGAAGCTTTCTTT. It yields the protein CASSLLENLNTEAFF.

This clonotype is medium-sized within its sample. This sequence joins TRBV5-1 and TRBJ2-2, with 12 bases matching TRBD2. CDR1 is SGHRS and CDR2 is YFSETQ in the germline V gene. CDR3 length equals 17 residues. Losses at the gene ends were 1 base for V and 7 bases for J; bases not matched to a gene: 8. The CDR3 protein is CASSLRLAGDRNGELFF. CDR3 nucleotide sequence: TGCGCCAGCAGCTTGAGACTAGCGGGGGACCGGAACGGGGAGCTGTTTTTT.

This clonotype is medium-sized. The chain carries TRBV6-2 or TRBV6-3 and TRBJ2-1; D is possibly TRBD1 (5 bases). V was clipped by 6 bases and J by 6 bases, with 18 bases between them. This CDR3 is 15 amino acids long. Germline CDR1 MNHEY, CDR2 SVGEGT. The chain's CDR3 is CASSRPREWGNEQFF. CDR3 sequence (DNA): TGTGCCAGCAGCCGTCCCAGGGAATGGGGCAATGAGCAGTTCTTC.

This clonotype was seen a few times. The CDR3, as DNA: TGTGCCAGCAGCCAAGAACCCGGGAGGCCCCTAAGCTCCTACGAGCAGTACTTC. This translates into CASSQEPGRPLSSYEQYF. The chain links TRBV4-2 to TRBJ2-7, with 7 nucleotides matching TRBD2. The J segment lost 0 bases and the V segment lost 0 bases, leaving 11 bases of the junction unmatched. This CDR3 has 18 residues. Germline lookup yields CDR1 LGHNA and CDR2 YNFKEQ.

This clonotype was seen more than once but under ten times. The chain links TRBV6-2 or TRBV6-3 to TRBJ2-2, with TRBD2 identical over 7 bases. Germline V gives CDR1 MNHEY, CDR2 SVGEGT. The V segment lost 6 bases and the J segment 0 bases; nucleotides outside the gene matches: 7. The CDR3 loop spans 16 amino acids. The CDR3 nucleotides read TGTGCCAGCAGCCAACCCGGGAGGTCGAACACCGGGGAGCTGTTTTTT. Its translation: CASSQPGRSNTGELFF.

This clonotype is categorized as medium-sized. The J gene is TRBJ2-1, the V gene TRBV5-1; D may be TRBD2 (5 bases). Trimming cost V 0 bases and J 8 bases, with 9 bases left between them. Germline CDR1 SGHRS, CDR2 YFSETQ. CDR3 length equals 13 residues. CDR3 in DNA: TGCGCCAGCAGCTTGGCCGGGGTCCATGAGCAGTTCTTC. It yields the protein CASSLAGVHEQFF.

This clonotype is deemed medium-sized (0.01 to 0.1%). This chain joins TRBV20-1 and TRBJ2-1; D uncertain. Germline V gives CDR1 DFQATT, CDR2 SNEGSKA (reference sequence). V was shortened by 6 bases and J by 3 bases, with 18 bases between the two germline ends. The CDR3 extends over 15 amino acids. CDR3 sequence reads: CSAAQGSSGYNEQFF. Written as DNA, the CDR3 is TGCAGTGCGGCCCAAGGTTCTTCGGGCTACAATGAGCAGTTCTTC.

This clonotype has more than one count but fewer than ten. CDR3: CASSEYREKETQYF. Here the CDR3 DNA reads TGTGCCAGCAGTGAATATAGAGAAAAAGAGACCCAGTACTTC. The rearrangement links TRBV25-1 to TRBJ2-5; D is unresolved. Trimming left V 0 bases short and J 3 bases short, with 8 bases between. From germline, CDR1 is MGHDK and CDR2 SYGVNS. CDR3 length: 14 amino acids.

The chain employs TRBV13 and TRBJ2-7; 9 nucleotides agree with TRBD1. After removal of 5 bases from V and 5 bases from J, the junction contained 10 bases not matched to a gene. CDR1 is PRHDT and CDR2 is FYEKMQ in the germline V gene (reference sequence). This CDR3 contains 15 residues. Here the CDR3 reads CASSPGQGGVHEQYF. The CDR3 DNA is TGTGCCAGCAGCCCGGGACAGGGAGGAGTCCACGAGCAGTACTTC.

The gene calls are TRBV7-9 and TRBJ2-7; no clear D gene. Germline V gene lookup returns CDR1 SEHNR and CDR2 FQNEAQ (reference sequence). This CDR3 region has 12 residues. Trimming cost V 1 base and J 6 bases, with 7 bases left between them. For the CDR3, the DNA is TGTGCCAGCAGCTTAGGCACGGGCGAGCAGTACTTC. Its protein product is CASSLGTGEQYF.

This clonotype was counted ten times or more. The V gene is TRBV19, the J gene TRBJ1-5, with TRBD1 matching over 9 bases. V trimming: 6 bases; J trimming: 10 bases; junction bases outside the gene matches: 7. The germline gives CDR1 LNHDA, CDR2 SQIVND (reference sequence). This CDR3 is 13 amino acids long. As DNA, the CDR3 is TGTGCCAGTAGCATGGGACAGGGAACTCCCCAGCATTTT. This encodes CASSMGQGTPQHF.

This clonotype was counted at least ten times. V usage is TRBV12-3 or TRBV12-4 and J usage is TRBJ2-1; a weak D match, TRBD1 (5 bases). The CDR3 is 15 residues long. The V and J ends lost 3 bases and 2 bases respectively, with 11 bases between them. Written as DNA, the CDR3 is TGTGCCAGCAGTTTGGGGCTAGTCCCCTACAATGAGCAGTTCTTC. Residues: CASSLGLVPYNEQFF.

Note on this clonotype: A much larger clone lies one base from this, so it may be a read error. V is TRBV7-8 and J is TRBJ2-2; D unresolved. Germline V gene data show CDR1 as SGHVS and CDR2 as FQNEAQ. The ends were cut back, 5 bases at V and 6 bases at J, with 16 bases in the middle. The CDR3 has 15 residues. In nucleotides, the CDR3 is TGTGCCAGCAGCCCCTTTGTATGGCACGCCGGGGAGCTGTTTTTT. Its translation: CASSPFVWHAGELFF. The variable domain in full, with the rest retrieved from reference TRBV7-8 and TRBJ2-2, is GAGVSQSPRYKVAKRGQDVALRCDPISGHVSLFWYQQALGQGPEFLTYFQNEAQLDKSGLPSDRFFAERPEGSVSTLKIQRTQQEDSAVYLCASSPFVWHAGELFFGEGSRLTVL.

At least ten counts were recorded for this clonotype. V is TRBV15 and J is TRBJ2-1; D is ambiguous. The germline V and J ends were trimmed by 3 bases and 8 bases, with 17 bases remaining between them. CDR1 is LNHNV and CDR2 is YYDKDF in the germline V gene (reference sequence). The CDR3 consists of 15 residues. CDR3 in amino acids: CATSSTRLSFHEQFF. The CDR3 nucleotides are TGTGCCACCAGCAGTACCCGACTTTCGTTCCATGAGCAGTTCTTC.

V usage is TRBV5-5 and J usage is TRBJ1-5; D gene uncertain. Germline CDR1 is SGHKS and CDR2 is YYEKEE (reference sequence). The CDR3 runs 15 residues. Deletions cut 2 bases from V and 2 bases from J, with 11 bases between. The DNA for the CDR3 is TGTGCCAGCAGCTTTGGGTATTTGGGCAATCAGCCCCAGCATTTT. Translated, it gives CASSFGYLGNQPQHF.

This clonotype was counted once. A clone one base away is much larger, so this may be a read error. This chain links TRBV28 with TRBJ2-7; possible D gene TRBD2, 7 bases. The CDR3 covers 17 residues. Germline lookup yields CDR1 MDHEN and CDR2 SYDVKM. For the CDR3, the DNA is TGTGCCAGCAGTTTATGGGATCGGGCGGGGGCTCCCTACGGGCAGTACTTC. The encoded protein is CASSLWDRAGAPYGQYF.

The table lists this clonotype with many counts. The CDR3 DNA is TGTGCCAGCAGCCTCCCAGGAGCACCCCTCCACTTT. It translates to CASSLPGAPLHF. The chain is built from TRBV7-2 and TRBJ1-6; no firm D call. The V and J ends lost 5 bases and 11 bases respectively, with 10 bases between them. In germline, CDR1 is SGHTA, CDR2 FQGNSA. CDR3 length: 12 amino acids.